Sequencing of this T cell receptor beta chain was carried out in a study of cytomegalovirus exposure and HLA in healthy donors. Notes on this clone: Its antigen remains unknown.

Primers included in the PCR were 60 Vbeta and 13 Jbeta primers. TCRdb's copy holds only in-frame clones and misses some; the assay was immunoSEQ multiplex PCR. This table has over 150,000 clones, 75% to 85% appearing once. Study results and caveats: The later analysis indicated that the majority of CMV-associated TCR beta chains appeared HLA-restricted. Overall, under 200 TCR beta chains were annotated as cytomegalovirus-associated. Accurate prediction of HLA-A and HLA-B alleles (for most subjects) was reportedly achieved from TCR beta sequences.

The source material was PBMCs. The clonotype comes from a woman aged 18-29 years in good health and CMV-seronegative.

CDR3: CASSSWTGGSNTEAFF. The CDR3 nucleotides are TGTGCCAGCAGCTCTTGGACAGGGGGATCGAACACTGAAGCTTTCTTT. V and J are TRBV7-9 and TRBJ1-1; 10 nucleotides align to TRBD1. Germline trimming cut 4 bases from V and 1 base from J; bases unmatched to any gene: 6. The CDR3 has 16 amino acids. The germline V gene has CDR1 SEHNR and CDR2 FQNEAQ (reference sequence).